Listed below are T cell receptor beta chains from one sample, sequenced in a study of technical replicates of blood from several donors. Assay: immunoSEQ multiplex PCR; the TCRdb copy retains only in-frame clones and omits some. The sample records roughly 70,000 clones, nearly 98% being singletons. Sequencing used T cells isolated from PBMCs. The origin of the receptors is a human donor in good health. The CDR3 runs from the conserved cysteine through the conserved F or W. D genes are given only for firm matches. Rows give clone size only sometimes, using once, few, many, or a class for an expanded clone.

>few|TRBV9|TRBJ2-6|16|.
TGTGCCAGCAGCTTAGGGGAGTCTTCTGGGGCCAACGTCCTGACTTTC
CASSLGESSGANVLTF
>.|TRBV15|TRBJ2-7|15|.
TGTGCCACCAGCAAACTCTCCGGGACACTCTACGAGCAGTACTTC
CATSKLSGTLYEQYF
>.|TRBV11-2|TRBJ2-5|15|.
TGTGCCAGCAGCGCTTCGGGACACTACATAGAGACCCAGTACTTC
CASSASGHYIETQYF
>.|TRBV28|TRBJ2-7|14|TRBD1
TGTGCCAGCGAGTGGGGGACAGGGGGCCACGAGCAGTACTTC
CASEWGTGGHEQYF
>.|TRBV9|TRBJ2-3|15|.
TGTGCCAGCAGCGCTTCGGGCGGGAGCACAGATACGCAGTATTTT
CASSASGGSTDTQYF
>.|TRBV28|TRBJ1-2|14|TRBD1
TGTGCCAGCAGGCCCCTGGACAGGGACGGGGGCTACACCTTC
CASRPLDRDGGYTF
>.|TRBV19|TRBJ1-2|12|.
TGTGCCAGTAGTGTTGACATCTATGGCTACACCTTC
CASSVDIYGYTF
>.|TRBV29-1|TRBJ1-4|13|.
TGCAGCGTGGACCAGGGAGGAAGTGAAAAACTGTTTTTT
CSVDQGGSEKLFF
>once|TRBV27|TRBJ2-7|13|TRBD2
TGTGCCAGCAGCCTGACTAGCGGCTACGAGCAGTACTTC
CASSLTSGYEQYF
>.|TRBV27|TRBJ2-3|13|.
TGTGCCAGCAGGGGCGGGTGGGAAGATACGCAGTATTTT
CASRGGWEDTQYF
>.|TRBV28|TRBJ2-7|15|TRBD2
TGTGCCAGCAGTTCATGGACTAGCGGGATATACGAGCAGTACTTC
CASSSWTSGIYEQYF
>.|TRBV7-6|TRBJ2-7|15|TRBD2
TGTGCCAGCAGGGGAACTAGCGTCTCCTCCTACGAGCAGTACTTC
CASRGTSVSSYEQYF
>.|TRBV6-5|TRBJ2-3|12|.
TGTGCCAGCTTTGAGCGTCCAGATACGCAGTATTTT
CASFERPDTQYF
>.|TRBV29-1|TRBJ1-5|13|TRBD1
TGCAGCGTTGAAGGAGGGGGCGATCAGCCCCAGCATTTT
CSVEGGGDQPQHF
>.|TRBV14|TRBJ1-1|15|.
TGTGCCAGCAGCCAAGTTCCGGGAGAGCTGTCTGAAGCTTTCTTT
CASSQVPGELSEAFF
>.|TRBV19|TRBJ1-5|14|TRBD1
TGTGCCAGTAGTGGGACAGGTGGCAATCAGCCCCAGCATTTT
CASSGTGGNQPQHF
>.|TRBV25-1|TRBJ2-1|14|.
TGTGCCAGCAGTGAAAGGGCCCTGGGGGGTGAGCAGTTCTTC
CASSERALGGEQFF
>.|TRBV28|TRBJ2-7|13|TRBD1
TGTGCCAGCAGGGACAGGGCTTCCTACGAGCAGTACTTC
CASRDRASYEQYF
>.|TRBV7-9|TRBJ2-5|13|.
TGTGCCAGCAGCGCGAGCGGCAGGGGGACCCAGTACTTC
CASSASGRGTQYF
>.|TRBV7-3|TRBJ1-1|12|TRBD1
TGTGCTTCCCAGGGGGGGAACACTGAAGCTTTCTTT
CASQGGNTEAFF
>few|TRBV19|TRBJ2-7|13|TRBD1
TGTGCCAGTAGGAAACAGGGGGCCCACGAGCAGTACTTC
CASRKQGAHEQYF
>.|TRBV7-2|TRBJ1-5|16|.
TGTGCCAGCAGCCCGCCCATGGCTGGGACTGGTCAGCCCCAGCATTTT
CASSPPMAGTGQPQHF
>.|TRBV7-9|TRBJ2-5|14|.
TGTGCCAGCAGCTTAGGGGGCTCAGGGGAGACCCAGTACTTC
CASSLGGSGETQYF
>once|TRBV19|TRBJ1-3|16|.
TGTGCCAGTAGTATGGACAGACCCTACTCTGGAAACACCATATATTTT
CASSMDRPYSGNTIYF
>.|TRBV9|TRBJ2-7|15|.
TGTGCCAGCAGCGTAGAGGAGAGCCCCTCCTACGAGCAGTACTTC
CASSVEESPSYEQYF
>.|TRBV7-2|TRBJ1-2|14|.
TGTGCCAGCAGCTTAGATGGGGGCCCCTATGGCTACACCTTC
CASSLDGGPYGYTF
>.|TRBV7-9|TRBJ2-7|15|TRBD2
TGTGCCAGCAGCTTAGGGGGACTAGCGGGAAACGAGCAGTACTTC
CASSLGGLAGNEQYF
>.|TRBV10-3|TRBJ2-2|15|.
TGTGCCATCAGTGGGGGGGTGACGAACACCGGGGAGCTGTTTTTT
CAISGGVTNTGELFF
>.|TRBV9|TRBJ2-2|12|.
TGTGCCAGCAGCGGGCGGGCCGGGGAGCTGTTTTTT
CASSGRAGELFF
>once|TRBV30|TRBJ2-1|13|TRBD2
TGTGCCTGGAGTGCCATAGCGGGAAATGAGCAGTTCTTC
CAWSAIAGNEQFF
>.|TRBV6-5|TRBJ2-2|13|.
TGTGCCAGCACCCTAACCCGCGCGGGGGAGCTGTTTTTT
CASTLTRAGELFF
>.|TRBV30|TRBJ2-5|13|.
TGTGCCTGGAGTGTCCCCCCTAGGGAGACCCAGTACTTC
CAWSVPPRETQYF
>.|TRBV7-9|TRBJ2-1|17|TRBD2
TGTGCCAGCAGCTACTCCTCAGCGGGAGGGCACCCGGATGAGCAGTTCTTC
CASSYSSAGGHPDEQFF
>.|TRBV27|TRBJ1-5|15|TRBD1
TGTGCCAGCAGTTATATATACAGGGGGCCTCAGCCCCAGCATTTT
CASSYIYRGPQPQHF
>.|TRBV7-9|TRBJ1-1|14|.
TGTGCCAGCAGCCCTACCGTCCAGAACACTGAAGCTTTCTTT
CASSPTVQNTEAFF
>.|TRBV2|TRBJ1-5|16|TRBD1
TGTGCCAGCAGTGAAGCGGGTGGACAGGGCAATCAGCCCCAGCATTTT
CASSEAGGQGNQPQHF
>.|TRBV29-1|TRBJ1-1|14|.
TGCAGCGGGGAGGGGGGCCCCATGGGGACTGAAGCTTTCTTT
CSGEGGPMGTEAFF
>.|TRBV29-1|TRBJ2-1|13|TRBD2
TGCAGCGGAGGGCGGGAGGGCCCGGGGGAGCAGTTCTTC
CSGGREGPGEQFF
>few|TRBV5-1|TRBJ1-2|14|.
TGCGCCAGCAGCCTAGGACAGAACTTGTATGGCTACACCTTC
CASSLGQNLYGYTF
>.|TRBV7-9|TRBJ2-5|14|TRBD2
TGTGCCATCCTAGCGGGAGGAGGGAGAGAGACCCAGTACTTC
CAILAGGGRETQYF
>.|TRBV28|TRBJ2-7|14|TRBD1
TGTGCCAGCAGTTTTGCAGGGGGCCTGTACGAGCAGTACTTC
CASSFAGGLYEQYF
>.|TRBV5-4|TRBJ2-6|15|.
TGTGCCAGCAGCCCCAACAGGGTTAAAGCCAACGTCCTGACTTTC
CASSPNRVKANVLTF
>.|TRBV2|TRBJ1-1|16|TRBD1
TGTGCCAGCAGTGGACAGGGAAGGGGTTTGGCCACTGAAGCTTTCTTT
CASSGQGRGLATEAFF
>.|TRBV28|TRBJ2-7|15|TRBD2
TGTGCCAGCAGTCGACCGACTAGCGGGAGATACGAGCAGTACTTC
CASSRPTSGRYEQYF
>.|TRBV21-1|TRBJ2-1|16|.
TGTGCCAGCCCAGAGGGGGGGAAATCTCCGCACAATGAGCAGTTCTTC
CASPEGGKSPHNEQFF
>.|TRBV6-6|TRBJ1-5|13|.
TGTGCCAGCAGTTACTACCCGGGACAAACTCAGCATTTT
CASSYYPGQTQHF
>.|TRBV11-3|TRBJ2-1|13|.
TGTGCCAGCACCGGGCGGGCCTACAATGAGCAGTTCTTC
CASTGRAYNEQFF
>.|TRBV7-2|TRBJ2-7|15|TRBD2
TGTGCCAGCAGCTGGCTTCTAGCGGGAGGTTACGAGCAGTACTTC
CASSWLLAGGYEQYF
>.|TRBV28|TRBJ1-2|13|TRBD1
TGTGCCAGCAGTGAAACGGGACAGAGAGGCTACACCTTC
CASSETGQRGYTF
>.|TRBV21-1|TRBJ2-2|17|.
TGTGCCAGCAGCAAAAGTTTGACAGGGGAGAACACCGGGGAGCTGTTTTTT
CASSKSLTGENTGELFF
>.|TRBV4-2|TRBJ2-2|13|.
TGTGCCAGCAGCCCGGGAGACACCGGGGAGCTGTTTTTT
CASSPGDTGELFF
>.|TRBV27|TRBJ2-5|15|TRBD2
TGTGCCAGCAGTTCCTTAGCGGGGGCCCGTGAGACCCAGTACTTC
CASSSLAGARETQYF
>.|TRBV19|TRBJ2-7|12|.
TGTGCCAGTAGCGTAGTCCCCTACGAGCAGTACTTC
CASSVVPYEQYF
>few|TRBV10-3|TRBJ2-1|13|.
TGTGCCATCAAAGGGACTGGCTACAATGAGCAGTTCTTC
CAIKGTGYNEQFF